This T cell receptor beta chain was captured in a study of T cell responses to AZD1222 COVID-19 vaccine. Findings of the study overall: Baseline seropositivity occurred in only a handful of AZD1222 recipients. Unmutated variant regions are reportedly targeted by nearly half of spike-specific TCRs.

The V end was cut by 4 bases, the J end by 0 bases, with 11 bases between. The CDR3 is made up of 15 amino acids. Germline CDR1 SGHTA, CDR2 FQGTGA. Using immunoSEQ multiplex PCR, the repertoire was profiled, and TCRdb retains in-frame clones only, with some absent. The table includes about 120,000 clones, about 90% detected once. In the case of this clone: Its antigen remains unidentified.

The chain carries TRBV7-3 and TRBJ2-3, with D maybe TRBD1 (6 bases). Sequenced here: peripheral blood, sampled on day 0 of AZD1222 vaccination. The source of this sequence is an adult in good health. The CDR3, as DNA: TGTGCCAGCAGCTCATCCCAGGGGAGCACAGATACGCAGTATTTT. It codes for CASSSSQGSTDTQYF.